The 29 T cell receptor beta chains given below trace back to one sample, sequenced in a study of control samples from healthy donors and cancer patients (dated by TCRdb to 2019 to 2021). The library was built by means of the immunoSEQ multiplex PCR assay. TCRdb took over this immuneACCESS table, retaining in-frame rearrangements with V and J assigned. Such tables are incomplete; in checked studies, under half of the missing clones stem from an unresolved V gene, and the remainder is unexplained. The sample table shows 100,000 to 150,000 clones, and around nine tenths are seen once. Around 10% of the sample comes from the top ten. Sample: blood. These receptors were obtained from a man aged 25-45 years in good health.

This chain connects TRBV2 to TRBJ1-6; 7 positions agree with TRBD1. The V and J ends lost 7 bases and 8 bases, in that order; junction bases with no gene match: 8. The CDR3 has 14 residues. The germline V gene encodes CDR1 SNHLY and CDR2 FYNNEI. CDR3 sequence reads: CASILTGPDSPLHF. CDR3 sequence (DNA): TGTGCCAGCATTTTGACAGGGCCCGATTCACCCCTCCACTTT.

This chain links TRBV5-1 with TRBJ1-1; D perhaps matches TRBD1 (5 bases). The CDR3 is 14 residues long. Germline values: CDR1 SGHRS, CDR2 YFSETQ. V was shortened by 4 bases and J by 8 bases, with 18 bases between the two germline ends. The CDR3 DNA follows: TGCGCCAGCAGCGAGACAGACCCATCTCGCGAAGCTTTCTTT. Its protein product is CASSETDPSREAFF.

The genes are TRBV27 and TRBJ1-6, with 9 bases lining up with TRBD1. Germline values: CDR1 MNHEY, CDR2 SMNVEV (reference sequence). Losses at the gene ends were 5 bases for V and 8 bases for J; bases not matched to a gene: 1. The CDR3 has 13 amino acids. Written as DNA, the CDR3 is TGTGCCAGCAGTGACAGGGGGGATTCACCCCTCCACTTT. It codes for CASSDRGDSPLHF.

This chain links TRBV2 with TRBJ2-1; 7 bases fit TRBD1. Germline CDR1 and CDR2: SNHLY and FYNNEI. V was pared by 5 bases and J by 4 bases, with 8 bases of the junction left unmatched. The CDR3 loop spans 15 amino acids. The CDR3 bases are TGTGCCAGCAGTAGAGGGGGCATGGTTTACAATGAGCAGTTCTTC. This codes for CASSRGGMVYNEQFF.

The chain carries TRBV19 and TRBJ2-1; 10 bases match TRBD2. Germline V CDR1 and CDR2: LNHDA, SQIVND (reference sequence). This CDR3 comprises 17 residues. The trim removed 3 bases at V and 0 bases at J, leaving 5 bases unmatched. The CDR3 region is CASSIRLAGDSYNEQFF. CDR3 in DNA: TGTGCCAGTAGTATTAGGCTAGCGGGGGACTCCTACAATGAGCAGTTCTTC.

The chain links TRBV5-1 to TRBJ2-1; 7 bases map to TRBD1. The junction had 8 bases not matched to a gene; V was cut back by 3 bases and J by 2 bases. The CDR3 runs 16 residues. The V gene's germline CDR1 is SGHRS and CDR2 YFSETQ. The CDR3 spells CASSSLSGQTYNEQFF. CDR3 nucleotides: TGCGCCAGCAGCTCACTTTCGGGACAGACCTACAATGAGCAGTTCTTC.

This chain links TRBV27 with TRBJ2-3; D is perhaps TRBD1 (5 bases). The CDR3 is 13 amino acids. Trimming took 7 bases from V and 10 from J, leaving 18 bases between them. From germline, CDR1 is MNHEY and CDR2 SMNVEV (reference sequence). Here the CDR3 reads CASNSQGQKAQYF. For the CDR3, the DNA is TGTGCCAGCAACTCCCAGGGCCAGAAGGCGCAGTATTTT.

The chain combines TRBV7-3 with TRBJ2-3; D possibly corresponds to TRBD2 (6 bases). The CDR3 totals 13 residues. Trimming took 2 bases from V and 6 from J, leaving 9 bases between them. Germline CDR1 is SGHTA and CDR2 is FQGTGA. The CDR3 DNA sequence: TGTGCCAGCAGCTTAGGAAGCGGGGATACGCAGTATTTT. Translation: CASSLGSGDTQYF.

V is TRBV9 and J is TRBJ1-1; TRBD1 is a possible D gene (5 bases). The CDR3 is 14 residues long. Trimming pared 6 bases from V and 4 bases from J, leaving 16 bases between. Germline V gene lookup returns CDR1 SGDLS and CDR2 YYNGEE. This CDR3 is CASTPWGGSTEAFF. DNA for the CDR3: TGTGCCAGCACCCCCTGGGGGGGAAGCACTGAAGCTTTCTTT.

This clone has a handful of counts. The J gene is TRBJ1-5, the V gene TRBV2, with 7 bases lining up with TRBD1. The CDR3 has 13 amino acids. Germline CDR1 SNHLY, CDR2 FYNNEI. Trimming removed 4 bases from V and 8 bases from J; junction bases left unmatched: 5. DNA of the CDR3: TGTGCCAGCAGTGGACAGGGTCTAGAGCCCCAGCATTTT. Its protein is CASSGQGLEPQHF.

This clone was counted between two and nine times. The chain couples TRBV28 to TRBJ2-1; D uncertain. The CDR3 is 13 amino acids. V was shortened by 5 bases and J by 0 bases, with 5 bases between the two germline ends. Germline-derived CDR1 and CDR2 are MDHEN and SYDVKM. This CDR3 is CASSTYSYNEQFF. DNA for the CDR3: TGTGCCAGCAGTACGTACTCCTACAATGAGCAGTTCTTC.

The V and J genes are TRBV3-1 (or the pseudogene TRBV3-2) and TRBJ1-1, with D tentatively TRBD1 (6 bases). V lost 0 bases to trimming and J lost 11 bases, with 19 bases between them. This CDR3 contains 15 residues. From germline, CDR1 is LGHDT and CDR2 YNNKEL (reference sequence). As DNA, the CDR3 is TGTGCCAGCAGCCAAGATGCGGCAGGTGGCAGGGGCGCTTTCTTT. It yields the protein CASSQDAAGGRGAFF.

The chain couples TRBV19 to TRBJ2-3, with D hard to call. The CDR3 length is 11 residues. Germline V gene data show CDR1 as LNHDA and CDR2 as SQIVND (reference sequence). With 3 bases removed from V and 6 bases from J, the gap between germline ends came to 4 bases. CDR3 region: CASSISDTQYF. Written as DNA, the CDR3 is TGTGCCAGTAGTATCTCGGATACGCAGTATTTT.

The chain joins TRBV30 to TRBJ2-3; 7 bases align to TRBD2. The CDR3 is 17 residues long. Germline lookup yields CDR1 GTSNPN and CDR2 SVGIG (reference sequence). Unmatched junction bases numbered 16, after V lost 3 bases and J lost 4 bases. The CDR3: CAWRDWGGGGGADTQYF. The CDR3 bases are TGTGCCTGGAGGGATTGGGGTGGCGGGGGAGGCGCAGATACGCAGTATTTT. Filled out from reference TRBV30 and TRBJ2-3, the complete variable domain reads SQTIHQWPATLVQPVGSPLSLECTVEGTSNPNLYWYRQAAGRGLQLLFYSVGIGQISSEVPQNLSASRPQDRQFILSSKKLLLSDSGFYLCAWRDWGGGGGADTQYFGPGTRLTVL.

This chain links TRBV5-1 with TRBJ1-1; 9 nucleotides align to TRBD1. Germline assignment: CDR1 SGHRS and CDR2 YFSETQ. The CDR3 loop spans 15 amino acids. V trimming: 2 bases; J trimming: 4 bases; junction bases outside the gene matches: 6. The DNA of the CDR3 is TGCGCCAGCAGCTTACAGGGGGCCGGAGGCACTGAAGCTTTCTTT. This codes for CASSLQGAGGTEAFF.

The rearrangement links TRBV10-3 to TRBJ1-2; D uncertain. Germline V lookup: CDR1 ENHRY, CDR2 SYGVKD. V was shortened by 4 bases and J by 8 bases, with 20 bases between the two germline ends. The CDR3 totals 15 residues. The CDR3 DNA follows: TGTGCCATCAGTGTTGAACCGTGGGAAGCGGAGGGCTACACCTTC. It codes for CAISVEPWEAEGYTF.

The rearrangement uses TRBV29-1 and TRBJ2-5; TRBD1 or TRBD2 may be the D gene (5 bases each). Germline V gives CDR1 SQVTM, CDR2 ANQGSEA. Trimming left V 8 bases short and J 3 bases short, with 16 bases between. CDR3 length: 13 amino acids. The CDR3 DNA reads TGCAGCCTCCTTGGGGGTTCCAAAGAGACCCAGTACTTC. This encodes CSLLGGSKETQYF. Drawing the rest from reference TRBV29-1 and TRBJ2-5, the complete variable domain is SAVISQKPSRDICQRGTSLTIQCQVDSQVTMMFWYRQQPGQSLTLIATANQGSEATYESGFVIDKFPISRPNLTFSTLTVSNMSPEDSSIYLCSLLGGSKETQYFGPGTRLLVL.

The V call is TRBV9, the J call TRBJ2-3; TRBD2 aligns across 11 bases. Trimming at V came to 0 bases and at J to 1 base, leaving 1 base not matched to a gene. The CDR3 has 16 residues. Looked up from germline, CDR1 is SGDLS and CDR2 is YYNGEE. The CDR3 coding sequence is TGTGCCAGCAGCGTAGCGGGACTAGCGGGCACAGATACGCAGTATTTT. Translating it yields CASSVAGLAGTDTQYF.

The V gene is TRBV5-1, the J gene TRBJ1-2; D is possibly TRBD1 (5 bases). CDR1 and CDR2 (germline): SGHRS, YFSETQ. The CDR3 runs to 13 residues. The chain's CDR3 is CSSSFTGAYGYTF. The CDR3 DNA sequence: TGCTCCTCCAGCTTTACAGGAGCCTATGGCTACACCTTC.

The sample holds one count of this clone. This chain joins TRBV28 and TRBJ2-1; 7 bases are a match to TRBD1. V shed 4 bases and J 3 bases; nucleotides not matched to a gene: 6. The CDR3 totals 15 residues. The germline gives CDR1 MDHEN, CDR2 SYDVKM. The CDR3 coding sequence is TGTGCCAGCAGTTCCGCGACAGGGTTCTACAATGAGCAGTTCTTC. Its protein product is CASSSATGFYNEQFF.

The chain is built from TRBV12-5 and TRBJ2-7; maybe TRBD2 (5 bases). Germline CDR1 and CDR2: LGHNT and FRNRAP. Between the trimmed V and J ends, which lost 1 base and 2 bases, there was a span of 9 bases. The CDR3 consists of 14 residues. CDR3 DNA: TGTGCTAGTGGTTTGGGGACTGATGCCTACGAGCAGTACGTC. Protein: CASGLGTDAYEQYV.

The chain recombines TRBV19 with TRBJ1-2, with 8 bases fitting TRBD1. V was clipped by 6 bases and J by 7 bases; unmatched bases: 22. CDR1 is LNHDA and CDR2 is SQIVND in the germline V gene (reference sequence). The CDR3 loop spans 18 amino acids. The chain's CDR3 is CASSARTGRGVSRSGYTF. The CDR3 DNA is TGTGCCAGTAGCGCCAGGACAGGGCGAGGGGTTTCGAGAAGTGGCTACACCTTC.

The chain carries TRBV12-3 or TRBV12-4 and TRBJ2-1; no reliable D call. V was clipped by 2 bases and J by 9 bases, with 5 bases between them. The CDR3 extends over 11 amino acids. The CDR3 loop reads CASSLMGEQFF. Here the CDR3 DNA reads TGTGCCAGCAGTTTAATGGGTGAGCAGTTCTTC.

This clone was counted a few times. Here the CDR3 DNA reads TGTGCCAGCAGTTTCCACAGGGGCTTAGGCACTGAAGCTTTCTTT. This codes for CASSFHRGLGTEAFF. The V and J genes are TRBV6-2 or TRBV6-3 and TRBJ1-1, with 7 bases aligning to TRBD1. Germline loops: CDR1 MNHEY, CDR2 SVGEGT. The CDR3 consists of 15 residues. Trimming removed 4 bases from V and 4 bases from J; junction bases left unmatched: 9.

V gene TRBV24-1 combines with J gene TRBJ1-5; possibly TRBD1 for D (6 bases). The CDR3 length is 13 residues. In germline, CDR1 is KGHDR, CDR2 SFDVKD. V lost 3 bases and J 6 bases, leaving 8 bases between the germline ends. CDR3 DNA: TGTGCCACCAGTGATGGAGGGGGTCAGCCCCAGCATTTT. Translated, it gives CATSDGGGQPQHF.

V usage is TRBV10-3 and J usage is TRBJ1-1; D uncertain. The CDR3 contains 14 residues. Germline V CDR1 and CDR2: ENHRY, SYGVKD. The V end was cut by 0 bases, the J end by 5 bases, with 10 bases between. The CDR3 DNA reads TGTGCCATCAGTGAGTCTAGAGATAGGACTGAAGCTTTCTTT. Encoded protein: CAISESRDRTEAFF.

J is TRBJ1-1 and V is TRBV27; D remains unclear. CDR1 MNHEY and CDR2 SMNVEV come from the germline V gene (reference sequence). This CDR3 has 15 amino acids. Trimming pared 5 bases from V and 1 base from J, leaving 14 bases between. The CDR3 DNA sequence: TGTGCCAGCAGTATTACCGTGGTAGGGAACACTGAAGCTTTCTTT. Its translation: CASSITVVGNTEAFF.

The chain employs TRBV6-5 and TRBJ2-5; TRBD1 might be the D (6 bases). CDR1 is MNHEY, CDR2 SVGAGI, per germline. Between the trimmed V and J ends, which lost 5 bases and 2 bases, there was a span of 12 bases. The length of the CDR3 is 14 residues. CDR3 residues: CASSPTTGQETQYF. The CDR3 DNA sequence: TGTGCCAGCAGTCCCACTACAGGGCAAGAGACCCAGTACTTC.

This rearrangement joins TRBV2 to TRBJ1-1; 7 bases agree with TRBD1. Germline V lookup: CDR1 SNHLY, CDR2 FYNNEI. This CDR3 has 13 residues. V lost 4 bases, J lost 4 bases, and 3 bases stayed unmatched. CDR3 region: CASSVWDSTEAFF. The CDR3 region has the DNA TGTGCCAGCAGTGTCTGGGACAGCACTGAAGCTTTCTTT.